Described below is a single T cell receptor (beta chain) sequence and its context. Its antigen is currently unknown. It was with 60 Vbeta and 13 Jbeta primers that the PCR ran. Sequenced by immunoSEQ multiplex PCR; TCRdb stores in-frame clones only, minus some. This specimen shows roughly 75,000 clones; the ten leading clones hold under 6.5%. The sample comes from a study of cytomegalovirus exposure and HLA in healthy donors. The study, taken as a whole, reports: An observed cluster of highly shared sequence variants was recorded as a likely sequencing artifact. It was reported that the classifier diagnosed cytomegalovirus status with high specificity and sensitivity in both the original and validation cohorts. A prior analysis recorded that most TCR beta V segments were productive about 87% or about 30% of the time.

The clonotype comes from a man aged 35 to 55 in good health and CMV-seronegative. The sequencing sample was made of PBMCs.

The CDR3 sequence: CASSLTGELFF. In DNA, the CDR3 is TGTGCCAGCAGCCTCACCGGGGAGCTGTTTTTT. The chain is built from TRBV11-2 and TRBJ2-2; D remains unclear. V lost 5 bases to trimming and J lost 4 bases, with 2 bases between them. Germline assignment: CDR1 SGHAT and CDR2 FQNNGV. CDR3 length: 11 residues.